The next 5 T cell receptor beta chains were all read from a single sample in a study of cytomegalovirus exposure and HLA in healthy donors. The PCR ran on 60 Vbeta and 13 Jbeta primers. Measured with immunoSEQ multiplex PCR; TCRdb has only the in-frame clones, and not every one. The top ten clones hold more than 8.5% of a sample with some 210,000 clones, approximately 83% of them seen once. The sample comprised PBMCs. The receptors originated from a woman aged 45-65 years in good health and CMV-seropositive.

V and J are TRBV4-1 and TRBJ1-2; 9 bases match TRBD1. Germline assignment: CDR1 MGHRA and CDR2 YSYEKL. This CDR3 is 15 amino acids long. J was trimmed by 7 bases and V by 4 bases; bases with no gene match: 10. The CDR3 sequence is CASSRLQGAQGGYTF. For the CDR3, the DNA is TGCGCCAGCAGCCGACTACAGGGGGCTCAAGGTGGCTACACCTTC.

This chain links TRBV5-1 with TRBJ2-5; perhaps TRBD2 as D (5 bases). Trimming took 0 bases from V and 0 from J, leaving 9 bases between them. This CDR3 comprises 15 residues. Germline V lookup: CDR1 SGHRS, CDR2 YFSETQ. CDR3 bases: TGCGCCAGCAGCTTGGCTAGCTCCTACCAAGAGACCCAGTACTTC. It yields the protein CASSLASSYQETQYF.

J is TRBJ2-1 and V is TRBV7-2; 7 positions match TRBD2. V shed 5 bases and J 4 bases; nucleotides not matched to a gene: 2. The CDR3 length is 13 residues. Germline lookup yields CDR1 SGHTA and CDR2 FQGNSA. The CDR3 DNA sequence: TGTGCCAGCAGCGCAGCGGGGTACAATGAGCAGTTCTTC. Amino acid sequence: CASSAAGYNEQFF. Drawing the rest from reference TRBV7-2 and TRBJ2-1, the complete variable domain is GAGVSQSPSNKVTEKGKDVELRCDPISGHTALYWYRQSLGQGLEFLIYFQGNSAPDKSGLPSDRFSAERTGGSVSTLTIQRTQQEDSAVYLCASSAAGYNEQFFGPGTRLTVL.

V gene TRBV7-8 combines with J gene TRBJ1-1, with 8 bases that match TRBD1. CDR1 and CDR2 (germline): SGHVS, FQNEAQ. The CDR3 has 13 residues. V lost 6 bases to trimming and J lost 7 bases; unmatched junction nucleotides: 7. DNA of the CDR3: TGTGCCAGCAGTAAGGGACAGGACATTGAAGCTTTCTTT. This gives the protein CASSKGQDIEAFF.

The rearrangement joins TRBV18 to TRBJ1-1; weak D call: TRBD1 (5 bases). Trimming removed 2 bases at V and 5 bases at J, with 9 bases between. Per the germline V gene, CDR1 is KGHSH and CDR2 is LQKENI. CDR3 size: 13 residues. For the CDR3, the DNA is TGTGCCAGCTCACCATCAGGGCGGACTGAAGCTTTCTTT. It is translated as CASSPSGRTEAFF.